This TCR beta chain derives from a study of CD8 T cells in ankylosing spondylitis. Study conclusions and caveats: A motif of under ten highly homologous TCR beta variants was seen as apparently characteristic of ankylosing spondylitis blood.

About this clonotype: The antigen remains unidentified.

V was pared by 7 bases and J by 2 bases, with 11 bases between. The length of the CDR3 is 13 residues. Germline V gene data show CDR1 as GTSNPN and CDR2 as SVGIG (reference sequence). One entry per CDR3 protein results from TCRdb running MiXCR on the 5' RACE reads. The sample holds 390,000 or so distinct CDR3 sequences, about 22% seen once. Specimen: blood, either unsorted or a sorted T cell fraction (not recorded which). This TCR was sampled from a male donor with ankylosing spondylitis. V gene TRBV30 combines with J gene TRBJ2-2; no clear D. CDR3 amino acids: CALKLLNTGELFF. The DNA for the CDR3 is TGTGCCTTAAAGCTTTTAAACACCGGGGAGCTGTTTTTT.